The 2 T cell receptor beta chains below come from one sample, sequenced in a study of blood T cell repertoires in COVID-19. The table came from immunoSEQ multiplex PCR; TCRdb's copy has only in-frame clones and leaves some out. Seen here are roughly 84,000 clones, around four fifths observed once, and the top ten hold over 15%. What was sequenced was peripheral blood. The receptors shown here come from a man aged 80 or over with active or convalescent COVID-19.

Points on this clone: Other DNA sequences of this sample code for an identical CDR3. The chain joins TRBV6-5 to TRBJ1-5, with D unresolved. This CDR3 region has 14 residues. V gave up 6 bases and J gave up 1 base, with 10 bases separating them. The germline V gene encodes CDR1 MNHEY and CDR2 SVGAGI. The CDR3 sequence is CASSPTGSNQPQHF. CDR3 nucleotide sequence: TGTGCCAGCAGCCCCACCGGGAGCAATCAGCCCCAGCATTTT.

V and J are TRBV13 and TRBJ2-1; 11 bases are shared with TRBD2. V trimming: 5 bases; J trimming: 4 bases; junction bases outside the gene matches: 16. The CDR3 contains 19 residues. Germline loops: CDR1 PRHDT, CDR2 FYEKMQ (reference sequence). CDR3 sequence (DNA): TGTGCCAGCAGCCAGTGGGGGAGGAAGGGACTAGCGGATTACAATGAGCAGTTCTTC. Protein product: CASSQWGRKGLADYNEQFF. Complete variable domain (other parts from reference TRBV13 and TRBJ2-1): AAGVIQSPRHLIKEKRETATLKCYPIPRHDTVYWYQQGPGQDPQFLISFYEKMQSDKGSIPDRFSAQQFSDYHSELNMSSLELGDSALYFCASSQWGRKGLADYNEQFFGPGTRLTVL.